These 21 T cell receptor beta chains were all obtained from the same sample, sequenced in a study of blood T cell repertoires in COVID-19. Here immunoSEQ multiplex PCR was the method, and the copy in TCRdb shows in-frame clones only, minus some. The table records roughly 95,000 clones, roughly 82% of them present only once. The sequenced sample was peripheral blood. The receptors originated from a man at least 80 years old with acute or convalescent COVID-19.

This chain connects TRBV28 to TRBJ1-5; D possibly corresponds to TRBD1 (5 bases). Trimming removed 4 bases at V and 6 bases at J, with 13 bases between. Germline lookup yields CDR1 MDHEN and CDR2 SYDVKM. This CDR3 region has 14 residues. Here the CDR3 reads CASSSGGAGQPQHF. The CDR3 DNA is TGTGCCAGCAGTTCAGGAGGGGCTGGTCAGCCCCAGCATTTT.

Notes on this clone: The sample has other DNA sequences that encode this CDR3 too. This chain links TRBV11-2 with TRBJ2-7; 8 nucleotides line up with TRBD2. This CDR3 has 15 residues. Trimming at V came to 4 bases and at J to 0 bases, leaving 5 bases not matched to a gene. Germline CDR1 SGHAT, CDR2 FQNNGV. Here the CDR3 DNA reads TGTGCCAGCAGCTCGGGGACTAGGAGCTCCTACGAGCAGTACTTC. This codes for CASSSGTRSSYEQYF.

The chain joins TRBV6-6 to TRBJ1-5, with TRBD1 as a possible D gene (6 bases). CDR1 is MNHNY and CDR2 is SVGAGI in the germline V gene (reference sequence). Trimming stripped 7 bases from V and 7 bases from J, with 17 bases between. This CDR3 is built from 14 residues. This chain's CDR3 is CASMSGGRSQPQHF. CDR3 nucleotides: TGTGCCAGCATGTCCGGGGGGCGGTCGCAGCCCCAGCATTTT.

This clone was recorded once. The CDR3 nucleotides read TGCGCCAGCAGCTTATCAGGGACAGGGTTCTACGAGCAGTACTTC. Translation: CASSLSGTGFYEQYF. The chain recombines TRBV5-1 with TRBJ2-7; 9 positions match TRBD1. There are 15 residues in the CDR3. V gave up 2 bases and J gave up 3 bases; unmatched junction bases: 6. CDR1 SGHRS and CDR2 YFSETQ come from the germline V gene. Complete variable domain (other parts from reference TRBV5-1 and TRBJ2-7): KAGVTQTPRYLIKTRGQQVTLSCSPISGHRSVSWYQQTPGQGLQFLFEYFSETQRNKGNFPGRFSGRQFSNSRSEMNVSTLELGDSALYLCASSLSGTGFYEQYFGPGTRLTVT.

Here the CDR3 DNA reads TGTGCCAGCAGTTACCAAACCGGGACAGGCGTTTATAGCAATCAGCCCCAGCATTTT. It is translated as CASSYQTGTGVYSNQPQHF. The chain employs TRBV6-2 or TRBV6-3 and TRBJ1-5; TRBD1 agrees at 8 bases. V lost 2 bases, J lost 0 bases, and 12 bases stayed unmatched. The length of the CDR3 is 19 residues. Per germline, CDR1 MNHEY and CDR2 SVGEGT.

This clone was counted a single time. V and J are TRBV28 and TRBJ2-7; maybe TRBD2 (5 bases). The V gene's germline CDR1 is MDHEN and CDR2 SYDVKM. The CDR3 length is 15 residues. The V and J ends lost 4 bases and 3 bases respectively, with 16 bases between them. The CDR3: CASSSPRRGLYEQYF. The CDR3 bases are TGTGCCAGCAGTTCTCCCCGTCGAGGGCTCTACGAGCAGTACTTC.

The chain is built from TRBV5-5 and TRBJ1-3; D not resolved. Germline V CDR1 and CDR2: SGHKS, YYEKEE (reference sequence). V was clipped by 2 bases and J by 2 bases, with 11 bases between them. The CDR3 runs to 15 residues. CDR3 protein: CASSFRGDAGNTIYF. CDR3 bases: TGTGCCAGCAGCTTCCGGGGAGACGCTGGAAACACCATATATTTT.

The chain is built from TRBV6-2 or TRBV6-3 and TRBJ2-3, with 9 bases lining up with TRBD2. After removal of 0 bases from V and 4 bases from J, the junction contained 5 bases not matched to a gene. This CDR3 is 16 amino acids long. Germline assignment: CDR1 MNHEY and CDR2 SVGEGT. The CDR3 here is CASSYSGGGAPDTQYF. The DNA of the CDR3 is TGTGCCAGCAGTTACTCCGGCGGGGGGGCCCCAGATACGCAGTATTTT.

The gene calls are TRBV28 and TRBJ2-7, with 7 bases identical to TRBD1. V was clipped by 6 bases and J by 4 bases; unmatched bases: 3. The CDR3 has 12 amino acids. Per the germline V gene, CDR1 is MDHEN and CDR2 is SYDVKM. CDR3 sequence (DNA): TGTGCCAGCAGAAGGGGGCCGTACGAGCAGTACTTC. Protein product: CASRRGPYEQYF.

The V gene is TRBV4-3, the J gene TRBJ2-1, with D possibly being TRBD2 (5 bases). The V and J ends lost 4 bases and 9 bases respectively, with 19 bases between them. The germline V gene has CDR1 LGHNA and CDR2 YSLEER. The CDR3 loop spans 15 amino acids. The CDR3 here is CASSLGLGLNGEQFF. The CDR3 DNA is TGCGCCAGCAGCCTCGGACTGGGCTTAAACGGTGAGCAGTTCTTC.

The chain is built from TRBV18 and TRBJ1-2; 8 bases are shared with TRBD1. CDR3 length: 13 residues. Losses at the gene ends were 7 bases for V and 7 bases for J; bases not matched to a gene: 8. Germline CDR1 KGHSH, CDR2 LQKENI. CDR3 amino acids: CASFRGQGSGYTF. The DNA for the CDR3 is TGTGCCAGCTTCCGTGGACAGGGCTCTGGCTACACCTTC.

This clone showed up just once. The rearrangement uses TRBV28 and TRBJ2-1; D is perhaps TRBD2 (6 bases). CDR3 length equals 14 residues. Germline values: CDR1 MDHEN, CDR2 SYDVKM. The V and J ends lost 4 bases and 8 bases respectively, with 15 bases between them. In DNA form, the CDR3 reads TGTGCCAGCAGTTCCCAAACTACGGGGGATGAGCAGTTCTTC. As protein: CASSSQTTGDEQFF.

V usage is TRBV7-2 and J usage is TRBJ2-7; possible D gene TRBD1, 6 bases. The V gene's germline CDR1 is SGHTA and CDR2 FQGNSA. The V end was cut by 5 bases, the J end by 2 bases, with 13 bases between. This CDR3 comprises 14 residues. This CDR3 reads CASSLRTATYEQYF. The DNA for the CDR3 is TGTGCCAGCAGCCTCAGGACAGCTACCTACGAGCAGTACTTC.

The chain combines TRBV29-1 with TRBJ2-1; TRBD2 matches 9 bases. This CDR3 is built from 15 residues. The germline V gene encodes CDR1 SQVTM and CDR2 ANQGSEA. V shed 5 bases and J 2 bases; nucleotides not matched to a gene: 7. The CDR3 sequence: CSVLGAGGAYNEQFF. Written as DNA, the CDR3 is TGCAGCGTTTTAGGGGCGGGAGGGGCCTACAATGAGCAGTTCTTC.

J is TRBJ1-1 and V is TRBV19; 7 nucleotides align to TRBD1. V lost 6 bases and J lost 4; bases outside the gene matches: 14. Germline loops: CDR1 LNHDA, CDR2 SQIVND (reference sequence). This CDR3 is built from 16 residues. CDR3 bases: TGTGCCAGTAGGGACGCGACAGGGCGTAGGGGCACTGAAGCTTTCTTT. It codes for CASRDATGRRGTEAFF. Complete variable domain (other parts from reference TRBV19 and TRBJ1-1): DGGITQSPKYLFRKEGQNVTLSCEQNLNHDAMYWYRQDPGQGLRLIYYSQIVNDFQKGDIAEGYSVSREKKESFPLTVTSAQKNPTAFYLCASRDATGRRGTEAFFGQGTRLTVV.

The rearrangement links TRBV6-2 or TRBV6-3 to TRBJ1-5, with D unresolved. Trimming took off 5 bases at V and 3 bases at J, with 17 bases between the two ends. Looked up from germline, CDR1 is MNHEY and CDR2 is SVGEGT. This CDR3 is 16 amino acids long. CDR3 nucleotides: TGTGCCAGCAGTGGCCCGGAGGGTATTGACAATCAGCCCCAGCATTTT. It yields the protein CASSGPEGIDNQPQHF.

The chain combines TRBV6-5 with TRBJ2-7; 7 positions agree with TRBD1. This CDR3 has 14 residues. From germline, CDR1 is MNHEY and CDR2 SVGAGI. Trimming took 8 bases from V and 6 from J; bases not matched to a gene: 13. The CDR3 bases are TGTGCCAGCTGCCCCGGGACAGCTGGGCTCGAGCAGTACTTC. This translates into CASCPGTAGLEQYF.

CDR3 DNA sequence: TGTGCCAGTAGTGACCGGGACAGGTTCTACGAGCAGTACTTC. It translates to CASSDRDRFYEQYF. The chain recombines TRBV19 with TRBJ2-7; TRBD1 aligns across 8 bases. V gave up 5 bases and J gave up 3 bases; unmatched junction bases: 6. The CDR3 covers 14 residues. Germline lookup yields CDR1 LNHDA and CDR2 SQIVND (reference sequence).

The CDR3 DNA reads as TGTGCCAGCAGCTTAGCAGGGGGCAATTCACCCCTCCACTTT. Residues: CASSLAGGNSPLHF. This chain joins TRBV7-2 and TRBJ1-6; 7 positions agree with TRBD1. CDR1 and CDR2 from the germline V gene are SGHTA and FQGNSA. With V trimmed by 0 bases and J by 7 bases, 0 bases remained unmatched. CDR3 size: 14 residues.

This clone was recorded once. The rearrangement uses TRBV19 and TRBJ1-2; TRBD1 matches 9 bases. V was clipped by 8 bases and J by 5 bases; unmatched bases: 3. Germline V CDR1 and CDR2: LNHDA, SQIVND (reference sequence). This CDR3 has 12 amino acids. In nucleotides, the CDR3 is TGTGCCAGTTCCGGGACAGGGTATGGCTACACCTTC. Translating gives CASSGTGYGYTF. The variable domain in full, completed from reference TRBV19 and TRBJ1-2, reads DGGITQSPKYLFRKEGQNVTLSCEQNLNHDAMYWYRQDPGQGLRLIYYSQIVNDFQKGDIAEGYSVSREKKESFPLTVTSAQKNPTAFYLCASSGTGYGYTFGSGTRLTVV.

J is TRBJ2-5 and V is TRBV9; 9 nucleotides line up with TRBD1. V lost 1 base, J lost 4 bases, and 5 bases stayed unmatched. The CDR3 runs 15 residues. The germline V gene has CDR1 SGDLS and CDR2 YYNGEE. DNA of the CDR3: TGTGCCAGCAGCGTAAATACAGGGGGCAGAGAGACCCAGTACTTC. This codes for CASSVNTGGRETQYF.